A selection of T cell receptor beta chains follows, all from one sample in a study of control samples from healthy donors and cancer patients. The table came from immunoSEQ multiplex PCR; TCRdb's copy has only in-frame clones and leaves some out. The repertoire holds about 95,000 clones, with approximately 90% as singletons. The sample comprised blood. The receptor set was obtained from a woman aged 70 to 79 in good health. The CDR3 runs from the conserved cysteine through the conserved F or W. The D gene is left open where the match is weak. Only some rows state a clone size, as once, few, many or a class for expanded clones.

>TRBJ2-5|TRBD1|TRBV5-8|.
CASSLDDRAETQYF
TGTGCCAGCAGCTTGGACGACAGGGCGGAGACCCAGTACTTC
>TRBJ2-2|.|TRBV2|few
CASGRSPNTGELFF
TGTGCCAGCGGGAGAAGTCCGAACACCGGGGAGCTGTTTTTT
>TRBJ1-4|.|TRBV6-2/TRBV6-3|.
CASSYPGTQGEKLFF
TGTGCCAGCAGTTACCCCGGGACTCAAGGTGAAAAACTGTTTTTT
>TRBJ2-7|TRBD2|TRBV7-7|once
CASSRDYSSYEQYF
TGTGCTAGCAGCCGGGACTACTCTTCCTACGAGCAGTACTTC
>TRBJ1-2|TRBD1|TRBV4-1|.
CASSRAGQGGGYTF
TGCGCCAGCAGCCGCGCGGGACAGGGAGGCGGCTACACCTTC
>TRBJ2-1|.|TRBV5-1|.
CASSLEYGTHNEQFF
TGCGCCAGCAGCTTGGAATACGGTACCCACAATGAGCAGTTCTTC
>TRBJ1-1|.|TRBV5-6|.
CASSLAGGSEAFF
TGTGCCAGCAGCTTGGCCGGCGGGAGCGAAGCTTTCTTT
>TRBJ2-7|.|TRBV6-5|.
CASSPRLRSSYEQYF
TGTGCCAGCAGTCCCCGACTGAGGAGCTCCTACGAGCAGTACTTC
>TRBJ2-2|.|TRBV4-3|.
CASSQDQGSTGELFF
TGCGCCAGCAGCCAAGATCAGGGGTCCACCGGGGAGCTGTTTTTT
>TRBJ2-6|TRBD1|TRBV7-2|.
CASPRQGFQGPSGANVLTF
TGTGCCAGCCCCCGACAGGGATTCCAGGGGCCGAGTGGGGCCAACGTCCTGACTTTC
>TRBJ2-1|.|TRBV3-1/TRBV3-2|.
CASSHEFTYNEQFF
TGTGCCAGCAGCCATGAGTTCACTTACAATGAGCAGTTCTTC
>TRBJ1-1|TRBD1|TRBV11-1|.
CASSPGVRGTGREAFF
TGTGCCAGCAGCCCAGGGGTCCGTGGGACAGGGCGTGAAGCTTTCTTT
>TRBJ1-1|TRBD1|TRBV6-5|.
CASSYSTGAGNAFF
TGTGCCAGCAGTTACTCGACAGGGGCAGGAAATGCTTTCTTT
>TRBJ1-2|TRBD1|TRBV3-1/TRBV3-2|once
CASSPGQGLHNYGYTF
TGTGCCAGCAGCCCAGGACAGGGACTTCATAACTATGGCTACACCTTC
>TRBJ1-5|.|TRBV3-1/TRBV3-2|.
CASSQGEQPQHF
TGTGCCAGCAGCCAAGGGGAGCAGCCCCAGCATTTT
>TRBJ2-3|TRBD2|TRBV5-1|.
CASSKGTSGSPDTQYF
TGCGCCAGCAGCAAAGGGACTAGCGGGAGCCCAGATACGCAGTATTTT
>TRBJ1-1|.|TRBV6-5|.
CASIPSGGTEAFF
TGTGCCAGCATCCCCTCGGGAGGCACTGAAGCTTTCTTT
>TRBJ1-2|.|TRBV4-1|.
CASSQDFPGVYGYTF
TGCGCCAGCAGCCAAGATTTCCCAGGGGTCTATGGCTACACCTTC
>TRBJ1-1|TRBD1|TRBV3-1/TRBV3-2|few
CASSQTGRTGWPEAFF
TGTGCCAGCAGCCAAACAGGAAGGACAGGGTGGCCTGAAGCTTTCTTT
>TRBJ2-2|TRBD2|TRBV3-1/TRBV3-2|.
CASSQLAGGLTGELFF
TGTGCCAGCAGCCAGTTAGCGGGGGGGCTTACCGGGGAGCTGTTTTTT
>TRBJ1-2|TRBD1|TRBV4-3|few
CASSRLQGASEGYTF
TGCGCCAGCAGCCGGCTTCAGGGGGCGTCGGAGGGCTACACCTTC
>TRBJ2-1|TRBD2|TRBV6-6|.
CASSTRTSGTYEQFF
TGTGCCAGCAGTACGCGGACTAGCGGGACATATGAGCAGTTCTTC
>TRBJ1-1|.|TRBV5-1|.
CASKDGRENTEAFF
TGCGCCAGCAAAGATGGACGGGAGAACACTGAAGCTTTCTTT
>TRBJ1-6|.|TRBV6-6|.
CASSILLGNNSPLHF
TGTGCCAGCAGTATACTACTGGGGAATAATTCACCCCTCCACTTT
>TRBJ2-1|TRBD2|TRBV11-2|.
CASSSGLATSYNEQFF
TGTGCCAGCAGCTCAGGACTAGCGACCTCCTACAATGAGCAGTTCTTC
>TRBJ2-2|TRBD1|TRBV19|.
CASSDGTANTGELFF
TGTGCCAGTAGTGATGGGACAGCGAACACCGGGGAGCTGTTTTTT
>TRBJ2-2|.|TRBV3-1/TRBV3-2|.
CASSQGNTGELFF
TGTGCCAGCAGCCAGGGGAACACCGGGGAGCTGTTTTTT
>TRBJ2-1|.|TRBV7-2|.
CASSLGGTGNEQFF
TGTGCCAGCAGCTTAGGGGGAACAGGAAATGAGCAGTTCTTC
>TRBJ1-1|TRBD1|TRBV6-5|.
CASSYRTGDTEAFF
TGTGCCAGCAGTTACCGGACAGGGGACACTGAAGCTTTCTTT
>TRBJ2-7|.|TRBV3-1/TRBV3-2|.
CASSDRLVRNAYEQYF
TGTGCCAGCAGCGATCGACTAGTAAGAAACGCCTACGAGCAGTACTTC
>TRBJ2-1|TRBD1|TRBV29-1|.
CSVQTRGQGRVNEQFF
TGCAGCGTTCAAACAAGGGGACAGGGTAGGGTCAATGAGCAGTTCTTC
>TRBJ2-7|TRBD2|TRBV5-5|.
CASSLIAGGGYEQYF
TGTGCCAGCAGCTTAATAGCGGGGGGCGGCTACGAGCAGTACTTC
>TRBJ2-2|.|TRBV2|few
CASSRGLGAGITGELFF
TGTGCCAGCAGCCGAGGGCTGGGTGCAGGGATCACCGGGGAGCTGTTTTTT
>TRBJ2-3|TRBD1|TRBV6-4|.
CASSHTGADTQYF
TGTGCCAGCAGTCACACAGGGGCAGATACGCAGTATTTT
>TRBJ2-1|TRBD1|TRBV5-1|.
CASSLGQGNEQFF
TGCGCCAGCAGCTTGGGACAGGGCAATGAGCAGTTCTTC
>TRBJ1-4|.|TRBV19|once
CASSIFGQSSYEKLFF
TGTGCCAGTAGTATTTTTGGACAGTCATCTTATGAAAAACTGTTTTTT
>TRBJ2-5|TRBD2|TRBV18|.
CASSQYQGGETQYF
TGTGCCAGCTCACAGTACCAGGGAGGGGAGACCCAGTACTTC
>TRBJ1-5|.|TRBV6-5|.
CASSYSLNQPQHF
TGTGCCAGCAGTTACTCACTTAATCAGCCCCAGCATTTT
>TRBJ1-3|.|TRBV6-2/TRBV6-3|.
CASSNGVNSGNTIYF
TGTGCCAGCAGTAACGGAGTGAACTCTGGAAACACCATATATTTT
>TRBJ1-2|.|TRBV6-2/TRBV6-3|.
CASSYEQGLYGYTF
TGTGCCAGCAGTTACGAGCAGGGGCTCTATGGCTACACCTTC
>TRBJ2-7|TRBD2|TRBV28|.
CASSTTGAGVINEQYF
TGTGCCAGCAGCACTACCGGAGCGGGAGTAATTAACGAGCAGTACTTC
>TRBJ2-7|TRBD2|TRBV4-1|few
CASSQGLAVSYEQYF
TGCGCCAGCAGCCAAGGACTAGCGGTCTCCTACGAGCAGTACTTC
>TRBJ1-2|TRBD1|TRBV5-4|.
CASRPDRDNYGYTF
TGTGCCAGCAGACCGGACAGGGATAACTATGGCTACACCTTC
>TRBJ1-1|TRBD1|TRBV19|.
CASSIQGATNTEAFF
TGTGCCAGTAGTATACAGGGGGCGACAAACACTGAAGCTTTCTTT
>TRBJ1-1|.|TRBV14|.
CASSQLGGAEAFF
TGTGCCAGCAGCCAGCTGGGGGGGGCTGAAGCTTTCTTT
>TRBJ1-4|.|TRBV19|.
CASSARESEKLFF
TGTGCCAGTAGTGCTCGGGAGAGTGAAAAACTGTTTTTT
>TRBJ1-4|TRBD1|TRBV6-6|.
CASRDRGGEKLFF
TGTGCCAGCAGGGACAGGGGAGGGGAAAAACTGTTTTTT
>TRBJ1-2|TRBD1|TRBV9|.
CASSVARGPYGYTF
TGTGCCAGCAGCGTAGCGAGGGGGCCCTATGGCTACACCTTC
>TRBJ1-1|TRBD1|TRBV7-9|.
CASSEGTANTEAFF
TGTGCCAGCAGCGAAGGGACAGCGAACACTGAAGCTTTCTTT
>TRBJ1-3|.|TRBV5-5|.
CASSLWGAKDTIYF
TGTGCCAGCAGCTTATGGGGGGCGAAGGACACCATATATTTT
>TRBJ2-5|.|TRBV5-1|.
CASSLTGAGPAETQYF
TGCGCCAGCAGTCTTACTGGGGCGGGGCCCGCAGAGACCCAGTACTTC
>TRBJ2-2|.|TRBV3-1/TRBV3-2|.
CASTSFRTGELFF
TGTGCCAGCACCTCCTTTAGAACCGGGGAGCTGTTTTTT
>TRBJ2-3|.|TRBV19|.
CATGIGTDTQYF
TGTGCCACCGGGATAGGGACAGATACGCAGTATTTT
>TRBJ2-5|TRBD1|TRBV5-1|.
CASSLGQQGWQETQYF
TGCGCCAGCAGCTTGGGCCAACAGGGGTGGCAAGAGACCCAGTACTTC
>TRBJ1-2|.|TRBV5-1|.
CASSLAGSGGYTF
TGCGCCAGCAGCTTAGCCGGGTCGGGTGGCTACACCTTC
>TRBJ1-1|.|TRBV6-5|.
CATQRVMNTEAFF
TGTGCCACTCAACGGGTGATGAACACTGAAGCTTTCTTT
>TRBJ1-1|TRBD1|TRBV5-6|.
CASSFTGGFSSGRDTEAFF
TGTGCCAGCAGCTTCACAGGGGGCTTTTCTTCGGGGCGCGACACTGAAGCTTTCTTT
>TRBJ1-2|.|TRBV5-6|few
CASSAGQRANYGYTF
TGTGCCAGCAGCGCGGGTCAGAGGGCTAACTATGGCTACACCTTC
>TRBJ2-7|TRBD1|TRBV19|.
CASSNTGGYEQYF
TGTGCCAGTAGTAATACAGGGGGCTACGAGCAGTACTTC
>TRBJ1-5|.|TRBV20-1|once
CSASIGVNNQPQHF
TGCAGTGCTAGTATAGGGGTCAACAATCAGCCCCAGCATTTT